Shown below are 5 T cell receptor beta chains from a single sample sequenced in a study of tissue T cells after allogeneic stem cell transplantation. This sample's time point: mouse harvest day 14 after allogeneic transplant. Mouse grafts combined 10^7 T-cell-depleted bone marrow cells with 10^6 splenic CD5+ T cells. Libraries were prepared by immunoSEQ multiplex PCR; TCRdb keeps only in-frame clonotypes and omits some of them. The repertoire holds over 950 clones, approximately 44% seen once, with about 25% in the top ten. Sequences were obtained from gut tissue. These receptors were obtained from a female BALB/c mouse given C57BL/6 T cells with graft-versus-host disease after an allogeneic hematopoietic cell transplant.

This clone counts as hyperexpanded. Gene names and germline refer to mouse. Sequencing ends 1 residue short of the CDR3 end; the germline J gene provides the rest. The chain recombines TRBV16 with TRBJ1-3; no clear D gene. V was pared by 5 bases and J by 0 bases, with 8 bases between. CDR1 and CDR2 (germline): SGHSA, FRNQAP. This CDR3 region has 14 residues. The sequenced CDR3 bases are TGTGCAAGCAGCCCCGACAATTCTGGAAATACGCTCTAT. The encoded protein is CASSPDNSGNTLY. The full CDR3 protein is CASSPDNSGNTLYF.

Concerning this clone: The gene names here belong to mouse. CDR3 residues: CASRDNSGNTLYF. The CDR3 DNA, read in part, is TGTGCCAGCAGGGACAATTCTGGAAATACGCTCTAT. The chain links TRBV15 to TRBJ1-3, with D perhaps matching TRBD1 (5 bases). The read stops 1 residue short of the end of the CDR3; the missing end is completed from the germline J gene. The CDR3 is made up of 13 amino acids. Germline CDR1 reads SGHND; CDR2 reads FRSKSL. Trimming stripped 6 bases from V and 0 bases from J, with 6 bases between.

Note on this clone: Gene names are the mouse ones. The read finishes 1 residue shy of the CDR3 end, and the germline J gene is used to complete it. This chain uses TRBV12-2 with TRBJ2-4, with D possibly being TRBD1 (7 bases). Germline V gene lookup returns CDR1 SGHLS and CDR2 HYDKME. The CDR3 is 14 residues long. V was trimmed by 0 bases and J by 2 bases, leaving 8 bases between them. The CDR3 is CASSLEGAQNTLYF. CDR3 bases read: TGTGCCAGCTCTCTCGAGGGGGCTCAAAACACCTTGTAC.

Concerning this clone: Gene names are the mouse ones. Coverage ceases 1 residue before the CDR3 finishes, and the germline J gene fills in the end. This chain links TRBV12-1 with TRBJ2-5; TRBD2 matches at 9 bases. After removal of 6 bases from V and 2 bases from J, the junction contained 5 bases not matched to a gene. There are 14 residues in the CDR3. Per germline, CDR1 SGHSN and CDR2 HYEKVE. The sequenced part of the CDR3 DNA is TGTGCCAGCCGAACGGGACTGGGCCAAGACACCCAGTAC. Protein: CASRTGLGQDTQY. In full, the CDR3 reads CASRTGLGQDTQYF.

As regards this clone: Each gene name is a mouse one. The read ends 1 residue before the CDR3 terminus; that terminus is restored from the germline J gene. This sequence joins TRBV26 and TRBJ2-1; 8 bases line up with TRBD2. The CDR3 length is 14 residues. Germline V gene sequence: CDR1 KGHPV, CDR2 FQNQEV (reference sequence). V dropped 6 bases and J dropped 1; count of bases not matched to a gene: 2. This chain's CDR3 is CASRRTGNYAEQFF. The CDR3 DNA, read in part, is TGTGCCAGCAGACGGACTGGGAACTATGCTGAGCAGTTC.